The clone carrying this TCR beta chain was counted at least ten times. Its antigen is currently unknown. TCRdb redid the calling of the reads with MiXCR, one entry per CDR3 protein. Of almost 550,000 distinct CDR3 sequences listed, approximately 15% were seen once; the top ten hold roughly a quarter. These data originate in a study of T cell repertoires in cytomegalovirus infection. As for the study in general: Both a matching HLA type and CMV infection were indicated by public TCR beta signatures.

Broader study findings: Summed frequency of public TCR beta families distinguished CMV carriers with the relevant HLA. It was HLA-C-restricted CMV-specific TCR beta clonotypes that dominated the response ex vivo.

The CDR3 runs 16 residues. Germline trimming cut 2 bases from V and 0 bases from J; bases unmatched to any gene: 6. Germline lookup yields CDR1 MNHNS and CDR2 SASEGT. The sequence was collected from a human donor in good health (CMV status not recorded). Some clones in this sample may be carry-over from other donors' samples. V is TRBV6-1 and J is TRBJ2-7; 8 bases fit TRBD1. The specimen sequenced was CD8+ T cells from PBMCs. The CDR3 is CASSEYRTGFSYEQYF. Written as DNA, the CDR3 is TGTGCCAGCAGTGAATATCGGACAGGGTTCTCCTACGAGCAGTACTTC.